This TCR beta chain was observed in a study of CD8+CD57+ T cells in acquired aplastic anemia (dated by TCRdb to 2017 to 2018). For context, the study as a whole: Extracted DNA from sorted CD4+ and CD8+ cells averaged around 2.9 ug, ranging from roughly 0.19 to 27.4 ug. For healthy donor samples, the average read count was around 10 million for CD4+ cells and 11 million to 13 million for CD8+ cells.

This clonotype was detected only once. What this receptor recognizes is not known. Base qualities are missing; no much larger clone stands one base away. Just one read gives weak support. The junction shows trimming of 5 bases on V and 10 bases on J, and the gene matches do not reach 7 bases of it. From the germline V gene (reference sequence), CDR1 is SEHNR and CDR2 is FQNEAQ. Counted from cysteine to phenylalanine, this CDR3 has 13 amino acids. Of all the DNA, just the CDR3 is kept, 39 bases in frame from base 1. Genomic DNA served as template for TCR beta VDJ combination and CDR3 sequence profiling. An Illumina HiSeq 2000 was the platform used for TCR repertoire sequencing. The published analysis was carried out like this. TRBV/TRBJ rearrangement plots, CDR3 size and DJ length profiles, and Simpson's diversity index were used to evaluate the repertoires. The most abundant DNA sequence in the deep sequencing data was defined as the immunodominant clone. CDR3 amino acid sequences were checked for sharing between subjects and were compared against published repertoires and the VDJdb database. TCRdb reprocessing: public reads trimmed at Q25 with fastp, clones called with MiXCR, in-frame beta chains kept. CDR3 protein sequences are deduplicated, and each keeps its most common genes and DNA. The V and J calls were not made by the authors but by TCRdb's processing. For this sample the table gives about 180,000 distinct CDR3 sequences, of which 35% to 50% were detected only once. The biggest ten clones account for around 2.9% of the sample.

Study-level results and caveats: Patients and healthy controls showed no significant difference in CD8+ Simpson's diversity (P=0.060). Some 27 CD8+ CDR3 sequences were found in both patients and controls but appeared to be highly expressed in patients and within the immunodominant clones of the patients.

In the study, sorted CD4+ and CD8+ blood T cells from patients with severe aplastic anemia and from healthy subjects underwent deep sequencing of TCR repertoires. Ficoll-Paque density gradient centrifugation was used to isolate peripheral blood mononuclear cells. Before DNA extraction, CD4+ and CD8+ T cells were sorted with FACS or magnetic beads. The origin of this receptor is a human donor in good health. The sequence is built from TRBV7-9 and TRBJ1-5, and 8 junction bases match TRBD1. The sample taken for sequencing was sorted CD4+, CD8+, or CD8+CD57+ T cells (not recorded which) from PBMCs. The nucleotide sequence reads as follows: TGTGCCAGCAGCGACAGGGGCGGAACACCCCAGCATTTT. This translates into CASSDRGGTPQHF.